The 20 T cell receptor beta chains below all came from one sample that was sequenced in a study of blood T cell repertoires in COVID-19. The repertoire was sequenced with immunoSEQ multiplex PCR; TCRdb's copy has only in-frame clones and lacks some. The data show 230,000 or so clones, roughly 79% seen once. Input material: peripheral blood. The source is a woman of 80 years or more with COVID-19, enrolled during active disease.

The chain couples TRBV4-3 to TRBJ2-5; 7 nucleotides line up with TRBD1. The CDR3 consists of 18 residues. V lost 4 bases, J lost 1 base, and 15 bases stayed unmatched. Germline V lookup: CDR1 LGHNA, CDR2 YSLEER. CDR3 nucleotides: TGCGCCAGCAGCCGCCCCAGGCCCAGGGGGTACCCCCAAGAGACCCAGTACTTC. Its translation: CASSRPRPRGYPQETQYF.

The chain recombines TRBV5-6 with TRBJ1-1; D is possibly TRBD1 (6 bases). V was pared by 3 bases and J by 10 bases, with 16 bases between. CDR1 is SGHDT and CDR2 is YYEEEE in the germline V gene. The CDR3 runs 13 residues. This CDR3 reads CASSSDSPSGAFF. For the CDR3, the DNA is TGTGCCAGCAGCTCGGACAGCCCGAGCGGAGCTTTCTTT.

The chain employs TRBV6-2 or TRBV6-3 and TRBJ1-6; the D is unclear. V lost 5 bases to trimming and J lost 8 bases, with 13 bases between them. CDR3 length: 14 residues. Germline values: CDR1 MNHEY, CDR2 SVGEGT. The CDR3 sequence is CASSPPGYYSPLHF. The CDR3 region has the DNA TGTGCCAGCAGTCCCCCGGGATACTATTCACCCCTCCACTTT.

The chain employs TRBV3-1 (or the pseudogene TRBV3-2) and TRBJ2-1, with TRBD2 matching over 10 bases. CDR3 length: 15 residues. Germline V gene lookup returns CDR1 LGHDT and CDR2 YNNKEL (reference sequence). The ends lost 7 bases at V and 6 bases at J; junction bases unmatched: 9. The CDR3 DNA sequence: TGTGCCAGCACCCTAGGAGCGGGGGGGGCCAATGAGCAGTTCTTC. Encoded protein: CASTLGAGGANEQFF.

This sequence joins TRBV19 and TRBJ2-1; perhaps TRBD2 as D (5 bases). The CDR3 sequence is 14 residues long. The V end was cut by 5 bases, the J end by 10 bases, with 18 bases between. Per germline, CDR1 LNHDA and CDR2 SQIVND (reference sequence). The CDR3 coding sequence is TGTGCCAGTAGTCTCACCTGGACTTTGCCAGAGCAGTTCTTC. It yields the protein CASSLTWTLPEQFF. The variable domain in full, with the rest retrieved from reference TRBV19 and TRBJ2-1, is DGGITQSPKYLFRKEGQNVTLSCEQNLNHDAMYWYRQDPGQGLRLIYYSQIVNDFQKGDIAEGYSVSREKKESFPLTVTSAQKNPTAFYLCASSLTWTLPEQFFGPGTRLTVL.

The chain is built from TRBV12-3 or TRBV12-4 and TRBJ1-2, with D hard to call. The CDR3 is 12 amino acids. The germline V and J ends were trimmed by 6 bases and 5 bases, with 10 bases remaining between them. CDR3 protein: CASRYSSYGYTF. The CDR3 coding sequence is TGTGCCAGCAGATACAGCTCGTATGGCTACACCTTC.

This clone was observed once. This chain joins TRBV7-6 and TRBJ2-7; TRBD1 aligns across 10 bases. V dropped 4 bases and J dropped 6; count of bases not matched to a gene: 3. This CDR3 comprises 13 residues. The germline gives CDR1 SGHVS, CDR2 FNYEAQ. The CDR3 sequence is CASSWGTGAEQYF. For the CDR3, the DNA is TGTGCCAGCAGCTGGGGGACAGGGGCCGAGCAGTACTTC.

The CDR3 is CASSPAGRYNEQFF. CDR3 bases: TGTGCCAGCAGCCCGGCGGGGCGTTACAATGAGCAGTTCTTC. V is TRBV7-2 and J is TRBJ2-1; D may be TRBD2 (6 bases). V shed 5 bases and J shed 4 bases, with 12 bases lying between them. CDR1 SGHTA and CDR2 FQGNSA come from the germline V gene. This CDR3 is built from 14 residues.

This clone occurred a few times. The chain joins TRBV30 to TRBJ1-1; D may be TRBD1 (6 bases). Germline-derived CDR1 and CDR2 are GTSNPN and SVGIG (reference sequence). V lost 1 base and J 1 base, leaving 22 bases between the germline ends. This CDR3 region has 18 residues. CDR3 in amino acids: CAWSAYRAGYRTNTEAFF. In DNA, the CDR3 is TGTGCCTGGAGTGCGTACAGGGCCGGATATCGGACGAACACTGAAGCTTTCTTT. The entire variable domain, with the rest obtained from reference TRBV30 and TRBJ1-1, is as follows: SQTIHQWPATLVQPVGSPLSLECTVEGTSNPNLYWYRQAAGRGLQLLFYSVGIGQISSEVPQNLSASRPQDRQFILSSKKLLLSDSGFYLCAWSAYRAGYRTNTEAFFGQGTRLTVV.

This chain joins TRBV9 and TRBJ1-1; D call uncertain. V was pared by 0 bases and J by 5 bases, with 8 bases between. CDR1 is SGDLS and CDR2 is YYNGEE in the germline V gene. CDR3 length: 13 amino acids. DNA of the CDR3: TGTGCCAGCAGCGTAGAGATGAGAACTGAAGCTTTCTTT. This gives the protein CASSVEMRTEAFF.

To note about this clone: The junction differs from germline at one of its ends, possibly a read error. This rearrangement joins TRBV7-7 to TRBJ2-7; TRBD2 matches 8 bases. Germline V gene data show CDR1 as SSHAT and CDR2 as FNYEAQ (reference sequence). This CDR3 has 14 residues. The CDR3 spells CASSLHGGADEQYF. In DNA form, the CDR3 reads TGTGCTAGCAGCTTACACGGGGGGGCCGACGAGCAGTACTTC.

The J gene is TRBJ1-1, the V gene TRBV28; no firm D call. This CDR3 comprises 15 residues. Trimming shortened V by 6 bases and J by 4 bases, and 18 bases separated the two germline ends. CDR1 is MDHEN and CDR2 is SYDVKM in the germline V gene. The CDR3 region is CASRSTGSAGTEAFF. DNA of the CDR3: TGTGCCAGCAGATCAACCGGGTCAGCTGGCACTGAAGCTTTCTTT.

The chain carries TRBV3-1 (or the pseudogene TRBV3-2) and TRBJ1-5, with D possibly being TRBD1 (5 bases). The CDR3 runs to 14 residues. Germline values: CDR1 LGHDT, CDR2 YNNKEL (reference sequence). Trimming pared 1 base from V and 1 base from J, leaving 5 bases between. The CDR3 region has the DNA TGTGCCAGCAGCCAAGCAGGGAGCAATCAGCCCCAGCATTTT. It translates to CASSQAGSNQPQHF.

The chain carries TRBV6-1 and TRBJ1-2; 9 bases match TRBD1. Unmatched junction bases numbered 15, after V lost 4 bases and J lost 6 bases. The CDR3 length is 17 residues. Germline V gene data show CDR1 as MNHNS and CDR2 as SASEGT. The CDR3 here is CASSGTGTGKTGDGYTF. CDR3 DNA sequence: TGTGCCAGCAGTGGCACCGGGACAGGGAAGACGGGGGATGGCTACACCTTC.

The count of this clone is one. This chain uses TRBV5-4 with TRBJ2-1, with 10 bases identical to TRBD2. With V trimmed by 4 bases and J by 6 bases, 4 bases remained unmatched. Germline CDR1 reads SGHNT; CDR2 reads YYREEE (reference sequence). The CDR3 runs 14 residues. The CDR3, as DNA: TGTGCCAGCAGCCTAGCGGGGGTTTTCAATGAGCAGTTCTTC. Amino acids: CASSLAGVFNEQFF.

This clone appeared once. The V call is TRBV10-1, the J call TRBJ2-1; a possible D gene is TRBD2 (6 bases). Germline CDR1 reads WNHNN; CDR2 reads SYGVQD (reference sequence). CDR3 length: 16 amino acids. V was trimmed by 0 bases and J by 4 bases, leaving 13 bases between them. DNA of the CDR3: TGCGCCAGCAGTGAGTCCCTGGGGGGATCTTACAATGAGCAGTTCTTC. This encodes CASSESLGGSYNEQFF.

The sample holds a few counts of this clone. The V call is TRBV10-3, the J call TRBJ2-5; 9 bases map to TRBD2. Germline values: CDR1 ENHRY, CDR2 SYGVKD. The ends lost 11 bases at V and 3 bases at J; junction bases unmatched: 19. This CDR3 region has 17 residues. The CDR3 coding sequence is TGTGCCCCGTTATTAGGGAAAGCGGGAGGCGGGGAAGAGACCCAGTACTTC. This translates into CAPLLGKAGGGEETQYF.

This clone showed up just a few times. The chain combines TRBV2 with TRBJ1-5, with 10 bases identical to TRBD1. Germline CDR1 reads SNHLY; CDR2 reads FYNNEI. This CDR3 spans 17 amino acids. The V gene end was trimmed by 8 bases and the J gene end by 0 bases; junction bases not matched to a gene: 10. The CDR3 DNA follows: TGTGCCAGCGCATTCGGGACAGGGGCTCTTAGCAATCAGCCCCAGCATTTT. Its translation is CASAFGTGALSNQPQHF.

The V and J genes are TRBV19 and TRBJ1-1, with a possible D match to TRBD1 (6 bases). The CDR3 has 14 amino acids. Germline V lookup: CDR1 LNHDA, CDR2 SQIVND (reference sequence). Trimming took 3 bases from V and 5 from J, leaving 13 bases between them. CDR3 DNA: TGTGCCAGTAGTATCCTCGAGGGGGAGACTGAAGCTTTCTTT. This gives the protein CASSILEGETEAFF.

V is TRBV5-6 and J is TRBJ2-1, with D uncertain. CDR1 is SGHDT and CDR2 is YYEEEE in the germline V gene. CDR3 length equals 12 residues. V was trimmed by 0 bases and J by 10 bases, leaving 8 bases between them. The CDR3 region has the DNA TGTGCCAGCAGCTTGGTGCCACTCGAGCAGTTCTTC. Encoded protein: CASSLVPLEQFF.